The T cell receptor beta chain described here comes from a study of T cell changes during pregnancy in multiple sclerosis (dated by TCRdb to 2018 to 2020). Notes on the research overall: Changes in the T cell repertoire over the course of pregnancy were examined in this study in women with multiple sclerosis.

The CDR3 numbers 15 residues from cysteine through phenylalanine. Here the CDR3 DNA is all that survives: 45 bases in frame from base 1. From V the trimming removes 4 bases and from J it removes 8 bases, while the gene matches leave 10 bases of the junction unaccounted for. The CDR1 and CDR2 encoded by the germline V gene (reference sequence) are LNHDA and SQIVND. As to this clone: The antigen this receptor binds is unknown. No much larger clone exists at a distance of one base, and base qualities are not known.

Libraries came from the immunoSEQ multiplex PCR assay. As stored in TCRdb, this immuneACCESS dataset retains in-frame rearrangements with V and J assigned. A fraction of the clones does not appear; measured against another copy, unresolved V genes explain less than half of the discrepancy, and the remainder lacks a known reason. This sample holds roughly 48,000 clones; 85% to 95% were observed only once. The ten largest clonotypes hold less than 6.5% of the sample. This sequence uses TRBV19 and TRBJ2-1; TRBD1 matches 8 bases in the middle. This specimen consisted of CD8+ T cells from peripheral blood mononuclear cells, obtained in the first trimester of pregnancy. The clonotype originates from a female donor with multiple sclerosis, enrolled in a pregnancy study. The CDR3 region has the sequence CASSTRDRPGDEQFF. The nucleotide sequence reads as follows: TGTGCCAGTAGTACCAGGGACAGGCCCGGGGATGAGCAGTTCTTC.